There are a few counts of the clone carrying this TCR beta chain. This record comes from a study of T cells after yellow fever vaccination. A 5'RACE template-switching step, the method used to make TCR cDNA, added a universal primer site and UMIs. TCRdb called the 5' RACE reads again in MiXCR, with one record for every CDR3 protein. This table has roughly 320,000 distinct CDR3 sequences, roughly 10% appearing once. The CDR3 consists of 12 residues. CDR1 and CDR2 from the germline V gene are SGHAT and FQNNGV. V lost 1 base and J 8 bases, leaving 8 bases between the germline ends. This sequence originates from a man between 18 and 35 years old who received the YFV17D yellow fever vaccine. This sequence joins TRBV11-2 and TRBJ1-1; D unclear. The sample here was CD4+ T cells sorted from PBMCs, taken 45 days after the yellow fever booster vaccination. CDR3 amino acids: CASSLGSREAFF. Written as DNA, the CDR3 is TGTGCCAGCAGCTTAGGAAGCAGGGAAGCTTTCTTT.